One sample yielded the 24 T cell receptor beta chains listed below, sequenced in a study of beta chain features in type 1 diabetes. General observations from the study: Among all four CD4+ subsets, Type 1 diabetes patients had TCRB CDR3s that were moderately but significantly shorter.

Expressed TCRB transcripts got sequenced, as all isolated RNA was reverse transcribed. Generated by immunoSEQ multiplex PCR, the TCRdb table keeps only in-frame clones and is missing some. This table holds hundreds of thousands of clones, over 12% found once. Their recognized antigens are unknown. The sample taken for sequencing was naive CD4+ T cells from blood. The receptors originated from a man in his late teens or twenties with type 1 diabetes.

The CDR3 spells CASSLGDLDAEAFF. CDR3 DNA sequence: TGCGCCAGCAGCTTGGGGGACCTAGACGCTGAAGCTTTCTTT. This chain joins TRBV5-1 and TRBJ1-1; a possible D gene is TRBD1 (5 bases). V was pared by 0 bases and J by 6 bases, with 12 bases between. This CDR3 contains 14 residues. Germline values: CDR1 SGHRS, CDR2 YFSETQ.

This clone appeared once. CDR3 DNA sequence: TGCAGCTCCGGGACAGACCCTCTAGCTGAAGCTTTCTTT. Protein product: CSSGTDPLAEAFF. The V gene is TRBV29-1, the J gene TRBJ1-1; 7 bases line up with TRBD1. Germline V lookup: CDR1 SQVTM, CDR2 ANQGSEA. V lost 8 bases to trimming and J lost 6 bases; unmatched junction nucleotides: 12. The CDR3 has 13 amino acids.

CDR3 sequence reads: CASSLQEGTEAFF. The CDR3 DNA sequence: TGTGCCAGCAGTCTGCAGGAGGGCACTGAAGCTTTCTTT. The chain couples TRBV25-1 to TRBJ1-1; D gene uncertain. Germline CDR1 MGHDK, CDR2 SYGVNS. The V end was cut by 5 bases, the J end by 4 bases, with 11 bases between. This CDR3 has 13 residues.

The J gene is TRBJ2-3, the V gene TRBV6-5; 8 bases align to TRBD1. With V trimmed by 7 bases and J by 2 bases, 5 bases remained unmatched. CDR1 MNHEY and CDR2 SVGAGI come from the germline V gene. The CDR3 contains 14 residues. CDR3 sequence: CASKGTGYTDTQYF. The CDR3 DNA sequence: TGTGCCAGCAAAGGGACAGGATACACAGATACGCAGTATTTT.

This clone showed up just a few times. This sequence joins TRBV28 and TRBJ1-2; TRBD1 aligns across 7 bases. With 3 bases clipped from V and 3 bases from J, the junction kept 7 bases outside the gene matches. CDR1 and CDR2 from the germline V gene are MDHEN and SYDVKM. The CDR3 contains 15 residues. CDR3 loop: CASSLGEQGYYGYTF. In DNA, the CDR3 is TGTGCCAGCAGTTTGGGGGAACAGGGGTACTATGGCTACACCTTC.

CDR3 protein: CAWSVKNQVGVSYNEQFF. CDR3 in DNA: TGTGCCTGGAGTGTAAAAAATCAAGTAGGGGTCTCCTACAATGAGCAGTTCTTC. This rearrangement joins TRBV30 to TRBJ2-1, with D perhaps matching TRBD1 (5 bases). CDR1 and CDR2 (germline): GTSNPN, SVGIG (reference sequence). With 0 bases removed from V and 0 bases from J, the gap between germline ends came to 18 bases. The CDR3 consists of 18 residues.

This clone came up a few times. V is TRBV7-2 and J is TRBJ2-7; 16 nucleotides match TRBD2. Trimming at V came to 3 bases and at J to 0 bases, leaving 8 bases not matched to a gene. CDR1 and CDR2 (germline): SGHTA, FQGNSA. The CDR3 sequence is 19 residues long. The CDR3 sequence: CASSFSGTSGRGRSYEQYF. In DNA, the CDR3 is TGTGCCAGCAGCTTCAGCGGGACTAGCGGGAGGGGACGCTCCTACGAGCAGTACTTC. Based on the CDR3 plus reference TRBV7-2 and TRBJ2-7, the full variable domain is GAGVSQSPSNKVTEKGKDVELRCDPISGHTALYWYRQSLGQGLEFLIYFQGNSAPDKSGLPSDRFSAERTGGSVSTLTIQRTQQEDSAVYLCASSFSGTSGRGRSYEQYFGPGTRLTVT.

The V call is TRBV25-1, the J call TRBJ2-5; D is possibly TRBD1 or TRBD2 (5 bases each). Germline lookup yields CDR1 MGHDK and CDR2 SYGVNS. The CDR3 has 13 amino acids. V lost 7 bases and J lost 2, with 11 bases in between. Here the CDR3 DNA reads TGTGCCAGCACTCGGGGCGGGCAAGAGACCCAGTACTTC. Translation: CASTRGGQETQYF.

This chain uses TRBV4-1 with TRBJ2-2; 9 positions agree with TRBD1. The ends lost 1 base at V and 9 bases at J; junction bases unmatched: 3. Germline CDR1 and CDR2: MGHRA and YSYEKL. The CDR3 has 14 residues. CDR3 DNA sequence: TGCGCCAGCAGCCAAGTGGGACAGGGCAGGGAGCTGTTTTTT. Translating gives CASSQVGQGRELFF.

This clone has a handful of counts. V and J are TRBV23-1 and TRBJ1-1; 11 bases agree with TRBD1. TRBV23-1 is placed among ORFs of uncertain function. After removal of 11 bases from V and 6 bases from J, the junction contained 23 bases not matched to a gene. The CDR3 totals 18 residues. The CDR3, as DNA: TGCGCCGCACGAAAGGTGGACAGGGGGCAGAGGTGGTGCTCTGAAGCTTTCTTT. Translating gives CAARKVDRGQRWCSEAFF.

The chain links TRBV6-5 to TRBJ2-3; D is undetermined. Germline V CDR1 and CDR2: MNHEY, SVGAGI. This CDR3 contains 13 residues. V lost 6 bases to trimming and J lost 1 base, with 8 bases between them. CDR3 loop: CASRPRGTDTQYF. For the CDR3, the DNA is TGTGCCAGCAGACCCCGAGGCACAGATACGCAGTATTTT.

This clone was counted only a few times. The DNA of the CDR3 is TGTGCCAGCTCACCACCGACCAGGGCCAAAGAGACCCAGTACTTC. This gives the protein CASSPPTRAKETQYF. The gene calls are TRBV18 and TRBJ2-5; possibly TRBD1 for D (5 bases). Germline CDR1 reads KGHSH; CDR2 reads LQKENI. Trimming took off 0 bases at V and 3 bases at J, with 11 bases between the two ends. The CDR3 has 15 residues.

This clone was observed a handful of times. The CDR3 DNA sequence: TGCGCCAGCAAAGGGACTGGGAACACTGAAGCTTTCTTT. This codes for CASKGTGNTEAFF. The V and J genes are TRBV5-1 and TRBJ1-1; D is perhaps TRBD1 (5 bases). V lost 6 bases to trimming and J lost 1 base, with 10 bases between them. The germline CDR1 and CDR2 sequences are SGHRS and YFSETQ. This CDR3 contains 13 residues.

This rearrangement joins TRBV7-9 to TRBJ2-2; D gene ambiguous. The CDR3 contains 14 residues. V was shortened by 5 bases and J by 2 bases, with 9 bases between the two germline ends. CDR1 is SEHNR and CDR2 is FQNEAQ in the germline V gene (reference sequence). CDR3: CASSEKINTGELFF. CDR3 DNA: TGTGCCAGCAGCGAGAAAATTAACACCGGGGAGCTGTTTTTT.

Details on this clone: Other nucleotide sequences from this sample produce the same CDR3. This chain joins TRBV25-1 and TRBJ2-1; 9 bases map to TRBD1. CDR3 size: 15 residues. CDR1 and CDR2 (germline): MGHDK, SYGVNS. With 2 bases clipped from V and 4 bases from J, the junction kept 3 bases outside the gene matches. Here the CDR3 DNA reads TGTGCCAGCAGTGAAGCGGGACAGGGTTACAATGAGCAGTTCTTC. Protein sequence: CASSEAGQGYNEQFF.

This clone showed up just a few times. The chain employs TRBV27 and TRBJ1-1; D gene ambiguous. CDR1 is MNHEY, CDR2 SMNVEV, per germline (reference sequence). V lost 2 bases and J lost 6, with 13 bases in between. The CDR3 consists of 14 residues. In nucleotides, the CDR3 is TGTGCCAGCAGTTTAGACAAGACTTACGCTGAAGCTTTCTTT. It encodes CASSLDKTYAEAFF.

The V and J genes are TRBV2 and TRBJ2-1; 8 bases map to TRBD1. J lost 12 bases, V lost 6 bases, and 4 bases had no gene match. CDR1 and CDR2 from the germline V gene are SNHLY and FYNNEI. This CDR3 contains 11 residues. CDR3 nucleotides: TGTGCCAGCAGGGATACAGGGGGGCAGTTCTTC. It translates to CASRDTGGQFF.

This clone has more than one count but fewer than ten. This rearrangement joins TRBV9 to TRBJ1-2, with D tentatively TRBD1 (6 bases). This CDR3 spans 13 amino acids. V was shortened by 6 bases and J by 4 bases, with 13 bases between the two germline ends. Per germline, CDR1 SGDLS and CDR2 YYNGEE. This CDR3 reads CASTLGGAYGYTF. The CDR3 nucleotides are TGTGCCAGCACCCTAGGGGGAGCCTATGGCTACACCTTC.

The sample holds a few counts of this clone. This chain uses TRBV30 with TRBJ1-4; 8 bases are shared with TRBD1. CDR1 and CDR2 (germline): GTSNPN, SVGIG (reference sequence). This CDR3 is 14 amino acids long. V dropped 5 bases and J dropped 2; count of bases not matched to a gene: 4. CDR3 sequence reads: CAWETGVTNEKLFF. As DNA, the CDR3 is TGTGCCTGGGAGACAGGGGTTACTAATGAAAAACTGTTTTTT.

The chain couples TRBV10-3 to TRBJ2-1; 9 nucleotides align to TRBD1. The length of the CDR3 is 14 residues. Trimming at V came to 11 bases and at J to 6 bases, leaving 11 bases not matched to a gene. The V gene's germline CDR1 is ENHRY and CDR2 SYGVKD. CDR3 loop: CAVGGTGRPNEQFF. As DNA, the CDR3 is TGTGCCGTCGGGGGGACAGGGAGACCCAATGAGCAGTTCTTC.

This chain uses TRBV30 with TRBJ2-1, with D maybe TRBD1 (8 bases). The length of the CDR3 is 15 residues. The germline V and J ends were trimmed by 1 base and 10 bases, with 20 bases remaining between them. Germline V CDR1 and CDR2: GTSNPN, SVGIG (reference sequence). CDR3 coding DNA: TGTGCCTGGAGTGAAACAGGGGGGGTTATCTACGAGCAGTTCTTC. It is translated as CAWSETGGVIYEQFF.

This chain links TRBV2 with TRBJ1-5; D is ambiguous. Trimming stripped 3 bases from V and 7 bases from J, with 16 bases between. The CDR3 extends over 15 amino acids. Germline CDR1 is SNHLY and CDR2 is FYNNEI. CDR3 in amino acids: CASSDNWLGTQPQHF. The DNA for the CDR3 is TGTGCCAGCAGTGACAACTGGTTAGGCACCCAGCCCCAGCATTTT.

This clone was observed a few times. This rearrangement joins TRBV7-9 to TRBJ2-3, with a weak D call TRBD2 (6 bases). Germline V gene lookup returns CDR1 SEHNR and CDR2 FQNEAQ (reference sequence). V dropped 5 bases and J dropped 3 bases, with 18 bases sitting between them. CDR3 length: 16 residues. The CDR3, as DNA: TGTGCCAGCAGCCGCGGGACGGGAGTCGCAACAGATACGCAGTATTTT. This codes for CASSRGTGVATDTQYF. Full variable domain (remainder filled in from reference TRBV7-9 and TRBJ2-3): DTGVSQNPRHKITKRGQNVTFRCDPISEHNRLYWYRQTLGQGPEFLTYFQNEAQLEKSRLLSDRFSAERPKGSFSTLEIQRTEQGDSAMYLCASSRGTGVATDTQYFGPGTRLTVL.

The gene calls are TRBV5-6 and TRBJ2-3; possibly TRBD1 or TRBD2 for D (5 bases each). Deletions cut 5 bases from V and 4 bases from J, with 11 bases between. Germline CDR1 and CDR2: SGHDT and YYEEEE. CDR3 size: 13 residues. The CDR3 bases are TGTGCCAGCAGGACCCCGGGACCAGATACGCAGTATTTT. This codes for CASRTPGPDTQYF.